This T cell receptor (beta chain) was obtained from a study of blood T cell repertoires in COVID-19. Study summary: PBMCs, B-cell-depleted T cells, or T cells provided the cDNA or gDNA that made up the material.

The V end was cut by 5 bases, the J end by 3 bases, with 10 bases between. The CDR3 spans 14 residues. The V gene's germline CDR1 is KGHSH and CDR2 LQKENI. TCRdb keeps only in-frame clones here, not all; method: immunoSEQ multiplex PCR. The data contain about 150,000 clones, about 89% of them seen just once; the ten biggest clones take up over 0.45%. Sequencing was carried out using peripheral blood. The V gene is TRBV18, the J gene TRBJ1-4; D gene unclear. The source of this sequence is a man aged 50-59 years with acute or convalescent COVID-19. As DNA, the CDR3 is TGTGCCAGCTCATTAGGCGCGGCTAATGAAAAACTGTTTTTT. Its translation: CASSLGAANEKLFF.